The source of this TCR beta chain is a study of blood T cell repertoires in COVID-19. Background on the study: Samples came from the United States, Italy and Spain, spanning acute and convalescent COVID-19.

Here immunoSEQ multiplex PCR was the method, and the copy in TCRdb shows in-frame clones only, minus some. The sample holds a few hundred thousand clones; 84% are singletons and the top ten take 1.5% to 1.9%. This CDR3 is built from 13 residues. Trimming left V 2 bases short and J 7 bases short, with 12 bases between. CDR1 and CDR2 (germline): MNHNS, SASEGT. This TCR derives from a woman between 40 and 50 years old who had recovered from COVID-19. The chain employs TRBV6-1 and TRBJ2-7; D might be TRBD1 (5 bases). Sequenced input: peripheral blood. CDR3 residues: CASSERSGIEQYF. CDR3 DNA: TGTGCCAGCAGTGAAAGGTCAGGGATTGAGCAGTACTTC.